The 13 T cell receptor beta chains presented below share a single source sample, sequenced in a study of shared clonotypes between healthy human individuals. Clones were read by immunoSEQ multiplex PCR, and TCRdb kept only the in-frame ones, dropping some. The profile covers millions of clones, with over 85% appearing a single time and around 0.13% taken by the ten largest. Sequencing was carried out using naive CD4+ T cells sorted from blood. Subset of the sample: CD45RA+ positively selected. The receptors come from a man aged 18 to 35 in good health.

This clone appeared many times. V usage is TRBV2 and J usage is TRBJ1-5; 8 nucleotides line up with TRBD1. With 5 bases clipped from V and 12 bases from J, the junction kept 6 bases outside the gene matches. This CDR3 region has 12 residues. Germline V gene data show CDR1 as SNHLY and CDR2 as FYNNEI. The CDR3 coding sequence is TGTGCCAGCAGTTCAACAGGGGGGGACCAGCATTTT. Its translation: CASSSTGGDQHF. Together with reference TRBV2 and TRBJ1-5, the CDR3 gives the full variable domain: EPEVTQTPSHQVTQMGQEVILRCVPISNHLYFYWYRQILGQKVEFLVSFYNNEISEKSEIFDDQFSVERPDGSNFTLKIRSTKLEDSAMYFCASSSTGGDQHFGDGTRLSIL.

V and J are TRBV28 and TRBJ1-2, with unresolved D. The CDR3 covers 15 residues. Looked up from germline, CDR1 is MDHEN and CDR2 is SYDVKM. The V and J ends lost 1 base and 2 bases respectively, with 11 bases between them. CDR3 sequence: CASSLYSLSNYGYTF. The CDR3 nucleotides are TGTGCCAGCAGTTTATACAGCCTTTCGAACTATGGCTACACCTTC.

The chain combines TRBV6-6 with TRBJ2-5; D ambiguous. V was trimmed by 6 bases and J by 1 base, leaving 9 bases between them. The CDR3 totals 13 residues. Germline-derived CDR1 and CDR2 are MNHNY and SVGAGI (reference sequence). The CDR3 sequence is CASSPVIQETQYF. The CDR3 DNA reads TGTGCCAGCAGCCCCGTCATCCAAGAGACCCAGTACTTC.

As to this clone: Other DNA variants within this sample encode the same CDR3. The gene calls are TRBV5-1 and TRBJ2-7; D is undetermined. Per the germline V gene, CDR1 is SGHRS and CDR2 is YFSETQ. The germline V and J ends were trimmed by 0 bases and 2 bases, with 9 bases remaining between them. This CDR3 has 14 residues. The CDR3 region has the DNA TGCGCCAGCAGCTTGGCGGGCGGACCCTACGAGCAGTACTTC. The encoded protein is CASSLAGGPYEQYF.

Here the CDR3 DNA reads TGTGCCAGCAGTTTATTGGTGAACAGGGGGCCGGGGACTGAAGCTTTCTTT. Amino acids: CASSLLVNRGPGTEAFF. This rearrangement joins TRBV28 to TRBJ1-1, with 9 bases lining up with TRBD1. From germline, CDR1 is MDHEN and CDR2 SYDVKM. This CDR3 region has 17 residues. The junction had 11 bases not matched to a gene; V was cut back by 1 base and J by 5 bases. Supplemented by reference TRBV28 and TRBJ1-1, the full variable domain reads DVKVTQSSRYLVKRTGEKVFLECVQDMDHENMFWYRQDPGLGLRLIYFSYDVKMKEKGDIPEGYSVSREKKERFSLILESASTNQTSMYLCASSLLVNRGPGTEAFFGQGTRLTVV.

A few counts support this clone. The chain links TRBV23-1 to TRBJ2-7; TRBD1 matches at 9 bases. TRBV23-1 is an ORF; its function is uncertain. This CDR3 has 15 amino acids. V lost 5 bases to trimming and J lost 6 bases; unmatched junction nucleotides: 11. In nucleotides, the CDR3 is TGCGCCAGCAGTTATACGACCGGGACAGGGCTCGAGCAGTACTTC. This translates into CASSYTTGTGLEQYF.

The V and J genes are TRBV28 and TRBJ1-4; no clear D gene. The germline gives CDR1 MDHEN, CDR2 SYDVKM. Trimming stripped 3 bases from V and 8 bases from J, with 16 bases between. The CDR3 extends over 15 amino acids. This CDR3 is CASSFAFRAAEKLFF. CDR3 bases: TGTGCCAGCAGTTTCGCTTTCCGGGCCGCGGAAAAACTGTTTTTT.

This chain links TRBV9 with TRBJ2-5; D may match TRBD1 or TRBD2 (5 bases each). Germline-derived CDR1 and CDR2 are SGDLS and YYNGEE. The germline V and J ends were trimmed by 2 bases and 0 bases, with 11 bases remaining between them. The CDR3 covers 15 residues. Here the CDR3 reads CASSVRPGHQETQYF. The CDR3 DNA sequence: TGTGCCAGCAGCGTGCGACCGGGACACCAAGAGACCCAGTACTTC.

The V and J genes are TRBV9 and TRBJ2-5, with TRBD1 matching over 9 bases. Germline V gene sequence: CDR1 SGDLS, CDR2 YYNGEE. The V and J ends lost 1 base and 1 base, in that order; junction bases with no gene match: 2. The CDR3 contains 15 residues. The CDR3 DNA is TGTGCCAGCAGCGTAATGGGACAGGGCCAAGAGACCCAGTACTTC. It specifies CASSVMGQGQETQYF.

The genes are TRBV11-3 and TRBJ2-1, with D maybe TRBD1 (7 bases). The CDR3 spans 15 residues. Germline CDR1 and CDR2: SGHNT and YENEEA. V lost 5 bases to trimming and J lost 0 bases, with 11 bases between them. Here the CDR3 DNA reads TGTGCCAGCAGCCGCGGGGACAGCTCCTACAATGAGCAGTTCTTC. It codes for CASSRGDSSYNEQFF. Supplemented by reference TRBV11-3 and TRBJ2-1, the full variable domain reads EAGVVQSPRYKIIEKKQPVAFWCNPISGHNTLYWYLQNLGQGPELLIRYENEEAVDDSQLPKDRFSAERLKGVDSTLKIQPAELGDSAVYLCASSRGDSSYNEQFFGPGTRLTVL.

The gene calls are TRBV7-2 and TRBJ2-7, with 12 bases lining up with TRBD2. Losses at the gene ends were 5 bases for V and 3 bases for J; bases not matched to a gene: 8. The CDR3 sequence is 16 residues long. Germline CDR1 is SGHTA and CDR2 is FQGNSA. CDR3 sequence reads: CASSEGLAGSSYEQYF. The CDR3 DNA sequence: TGTGCCAGCAGCGAAGGACTAGCGGGGAGTAGCTACGAGCAGTACTTC.

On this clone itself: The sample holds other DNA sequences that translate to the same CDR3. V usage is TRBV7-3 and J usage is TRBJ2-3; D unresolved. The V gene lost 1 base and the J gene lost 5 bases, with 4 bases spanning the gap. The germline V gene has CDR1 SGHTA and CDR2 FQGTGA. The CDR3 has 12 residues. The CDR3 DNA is TGTGCCAGCAGCTTAAAAGGAGATACGCAGTATTTT. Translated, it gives CASSLKGDTQYF.

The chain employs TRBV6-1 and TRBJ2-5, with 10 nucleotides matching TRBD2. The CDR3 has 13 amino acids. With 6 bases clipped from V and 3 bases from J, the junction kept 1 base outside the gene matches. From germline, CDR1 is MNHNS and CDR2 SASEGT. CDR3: CASRSGGEETQYF. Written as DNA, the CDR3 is TGTGCCAGCAGGAGCGGGGGGGAAGAGACCCAGTACTTC.